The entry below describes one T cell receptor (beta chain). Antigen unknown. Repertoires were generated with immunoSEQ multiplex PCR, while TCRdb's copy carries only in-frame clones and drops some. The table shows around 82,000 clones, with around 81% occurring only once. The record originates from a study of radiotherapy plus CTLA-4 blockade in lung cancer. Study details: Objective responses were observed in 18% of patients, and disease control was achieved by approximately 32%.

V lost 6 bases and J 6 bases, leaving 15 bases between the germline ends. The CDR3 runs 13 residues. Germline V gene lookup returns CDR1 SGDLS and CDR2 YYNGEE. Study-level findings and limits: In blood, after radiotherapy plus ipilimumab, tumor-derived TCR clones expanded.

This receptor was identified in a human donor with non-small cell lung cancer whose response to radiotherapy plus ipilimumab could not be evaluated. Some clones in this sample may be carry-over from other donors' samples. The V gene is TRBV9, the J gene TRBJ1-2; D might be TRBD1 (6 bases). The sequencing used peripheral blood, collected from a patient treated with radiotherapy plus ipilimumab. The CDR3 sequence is CASKKGGWDGYTF. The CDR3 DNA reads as TGTGCCAGCAAGAAGGGGGGGTGGGATGGCTACACCTTC.